Presented here are 3 T cell receptor beta chains from one specimen sequenced in a study of OX40 agonist ivuxolimab in advanced cancers. Here immunoSEQ multiplex PCR was the method, and the copy in TCRdb shows in-frame clones only, minus some. The sample yields fewer than 95,000 clones, under 95% seen once. The material was CD4+ or CD8+ T cells sorted from blood, obtained in a trial of the OX40 agonist ivuxolimab. These receptor sequences come from an adult with an advanced solid tumor such as melanoma, head and neck, liver or kidney cancer.

The chain uses TRBV20-1 and TRBJ2-1; D ambiguous. CDR1 is DFQATT, CDR2 SNEGSKA, per germline (reference sequence). V was pared by 4 bases and J by 10 bases, with 2 bases between. This CDR3 contains 8 residues. The CDR3 coding sequence is TGCAGTGCTACCGAGCAGTTCTTC. Translating gives CSATEQFF.

J is TRBJ1-2 and V is TRBV9; D is possibly TRBD1 (6 bases). This CDR3 region has 12 residues. The V end was cut by 1 base, the J end by 8 bases, with 9 bases between. Germline CDR1 is SGDLS and CDR2 is YYNGEE. CDR3 DNA: TGTGCCAGCAGCGTATCACAGGGAGGCTACACCTTC. Translation: CASSVSQGGYTF.

The CDR3 region is CASSLEAADTQYF. The CDR3 nucleotides read TGCGCCAGCAGCTTAGAGGCGGCAGATACGCAGTATTTT. This chain joins TRBV5-1 and TRBJ2-3, with D uncertain. Germline CDR1 reads SGHRS; CDR2 reads YFSETQ. The CDR3 runs to 13 residues. The V and J ends lost 2 bases and 4 bases respectively, with 8 bases between them.